The subject of this entry is one T cell receptor beta chain. The data originate from a study of blood T cell repertoires in COVID-19. Study information: Collection of acute and convalescent COVID-19 samples took place in the United States, Italy and Spain. PBMCs, B-cell-depleted T cells, or T cells were the source of the cDNA or gDNA that made up the material.

Per the original methods: Using reference gene primer amplification, nucleated cell counts were estimated. Assay used: immunoSEQ multiplex PCR; TCRdb lists only in-frame clones, some missing. From that table come the V and J calls and clone size; the DNA was used to work out D and trimming. The sample lists 200,000 to 300,000 clones, 75% to 85% occurring once. The CDR3 runs to 15 residues. The V gene end was trimmed by 2 bases and the J gene end by 7 bases; junction bases not matched to a gene: 7. CDR1 and CDR2 from the germline V gene are KGHSH and LQKENI. The chain links TRBV18 to TRBJ1-5; TRBD1 matches at 8 bases. The TCR originated in a human donor in a cohort sampled during active COVID-19. Source material: peripheral blood. The CDR3: CASSPSTGGHQPQHF. DNA for the CDR3: TGTGCCAGCTCACCATCAACAGGGGGGCACCAGCCCCAGCATTTT.